The 19 T cell receptor beta chains given below trace back to one sample, sequenced in a study of somatic reversion in DOCK8 deficiency (TCRdb year 2020). The library was generated by multiplex PCR. Sequenced on an Illumina MiSeq. TRB libraries were generated by one-step amplicon PCR from 90 to 100 ng genomic DNA using EuroClonality-NGS primers. The public reads were quality trimmed at Q25 with fastp and then assembled into clones with MiXCR by TCRdb, keeping productive beta chains. All rows with the same CDR3 protein become a single entry with the most common DNA and genes. Present in this sample are fewer than 1,500 distinct CDR3 sequences, 26% of which were seen just once. The ten top clones hold 65% to 90% of the sample. Sequenced sample: peripheral blood. The intended sense of this specimen's cell subset or site label: DOCK8-deficient patient with somatic reversion. Source of these receptors: a human donor with DOCK8 deficiency.

This clonotype is labeled as medium-sized. The rearrangement joins TRBV11-2 to TRBJ2-7; D is undetermined. This CDR3 region has 12 residues. The ends were cut back, 1 base at V and 4 bases at J, with 5 bases in the middle. The germline V gene encodes CDR1 SGHAT and CDR2 FQNNGV. The chain's CDR3 is CASSLAGYEQYF. The CDR3 DNA follows: TGTGCCAGCAGCTTAGCAGGATACGAGCAGTACTTC.

This clonotype was counted between two and nine times. The chain combines TRBV7-2 with TRBJ1-1; a possible D gene is TRBD1 (6 bases). Germline CDR1 and CDR2: SGHTA and FQGNSA. The CDR3 runs 15 residues. The V end lost 4 bases, the J end lost 12 bases, and 24 bases lay between the germline ends. The CDR3 sequence is CASSSQLGGGFGTFF. CDR3 DNA sequence: TGTGCCAGCAGCTCTCAGCTTGGGGGGGGCTTTGGGACTTTCTTT. The variable domain in full, with the rest retrieved from reference TRBV7-2 and TRBJ1-1, is GAGVSQSPSNKVTEKGKDVELRCDPISGHTALYWYRQSLGQGLEFLIYFQGNSAPDKSGLPSDRFSAERTGGSVSTLTIQRTQQEDSAVYLCASSSQLGGGFGTFFGQGTRLTVV.

Here the CDR3 reads CARPGFSNTGELFF. The CDR3 DNA is TGTGCCCGCCCAGGGTTTTCGAACACCGGGGAGCTGTTTTTT. The chain combines TRBV30 with TRBJ2-2; D may be TRBD1 (5 bases). Deletions cut 8 bases from V and 0 bases from J, with 13 bases between. The CDR3 covers 14 residues. Germline V CDR1 and CDR2: GTSNPN, SVGIG (reference sequence).

The V call is TRBV6-2 or TRBV6-3, the J call TRBJ2-3; TRBD2 matches at 10 bases. CDR1 MNHEY and CDR2 SVGEGT come from the germline V gene. CDR3 length equals 15 residues. V dropped 6 bases and J dropped 1; count of bases not matched to a gene: 4. CDR3 protein: CASRDGTSGTDTQYF. Here the CDR3 DNA reads TGTGCCAGCAGAGACGGGACTAGCGGCACAGATACGCAGTATTTT.

This clonotype qualifies as large. The chain recombines TRBV12-3 or TRBV12-4 with TRBJ1-1, with D tentatively TRBD1 (5 bases). This CDR3 spans 16 amino acids. V was clipped by 1 base and J by 0 bases, with 12 bases between them. For the CDR3, the DNA is TGTGCCAGCAGTTTAGTGTCAGGGATTATGAACACTGAAGCTTTCTTT. It translates to CASSLVSGIMNTEAFF.

This clonotype showed up just a few times. The genes are TRBV20-1 and TRBJ2-1, with TRBD1 as a possible D gene (6 bases). Per the germline V gene, CDR1 is DFQATT and CDR2 is SNEGSKA (reference sequence). The CDR3 spans 15 residues. The ends were cut back, 3 bases at V and 2 bases at J, with 14 bases in the middle. CDR3 region: CSASQQGRTYNEQFF. As DNA, the CDR3 is TGCAGTGCTAGCCAACAGGGAAGGACCTACAATGAGCAGTTCTTC.

By sample share, this clonotype is medium-sized. V usage is TRBV19 and J usage is TRBJ1-2, with D perhaps TRBD1 (6 bases). The CDR3 contains 16 residues. The V end was cut by 6 bases, the J end by 2 bases, with 19 bases between. Germline loops: CDR1 LNHDA, CDR2 SQIVND (reference sequence). Written as DNA, the CDR3 is TGTGCCAGTAGCCGGGCCCGGGGGGCTTCGAACTATGGCTACACCTTC. This sequence encodes CASSRARGASNYGYTF.

This clonotype was picked up a small number of times. V is TRBV14 and J is TRBJ2-7; D is unresolved. CDR1 is SGHDN, CDR2 FVKESK, per germline. This CDR3 has 15 residues. V dropped 1 base and J dropped 6 bases, with 16 bases sitting between them. The CDR3 region has the DNA TGTGCCAGCAGCCAAGTGGTAGATCCCCCATCCGAGCAGTACTTC. Protein product: CASSQVVDPPSEQYF.

By share, this clonotype ranks as medium-sized. The V gene is TRBV5-6, the J gene TRBJ1-5; D is ambiguous. The CDR3 contains 15 residues. Trimming stripped 0 bases from V and 3 bases from J, with 10 bases between. Germline V gives CDR1 SGHDT, CDR2 YYEEEE. CDR3 DNA sequence: TGTGCCAGCAGCTTGGGGGCGGCCGCCAATCAGCCCCAGCATTTT. This gives the protein CASSLGAAANQPQHF.

With regard to this clonotype: The junction shows a germline mismatch at one end, possibly a read error. The J gene is TRBJ2-1, the V gene TRBV4-1; 11 positions agree with TRBD2. The CDR3 has 18 residues. CDR1 is MGHRA and CDR2 is YSYEKL in the germline V gene. The CDR3 region has the DNA TGCGCCAGCAGCCATAGGACTAGCGGGTACACTGCCTACAATGAGCAGCTCTTC. Amino acid sequence: CASSHRTSGYTAYNEQLF.

Concerning this clonotype: This sequence may be a read error, since a much larger clone differs from it by one base. DNA for the CDR3: TGTGCCATCTCACAGGGGGCTGAAGCTTTCTTT. It encodes CAISQGAEAFF. The chain links TRBV10-3 to TRBJ1-1, with 8 nucleotides matching TRBD1. Germline V gives CDR1 ENHRY, CDR2 SYGVKD. With 8 bases clipped from V and 6 bases from J, the junction kept 2 bases outside the gene matches. CDR3 length equals 11 residues.

By proportion, this clonotype is medium-sized. This rearrangement joins TRBV6-6 to TRBJ1-2; a possible D gene is TRBD1 (6 bases). Trimming shortened V by 0 bases and J by 4 bases, and 12 bases separated the two germline ends. Germline V gives CDR1 MNHNY, CDR2 SVGAGI (reference sequence). The CDR3 totals 15 residues. The CDR3 DNA is TGTGCCAGCAGTTACTCGGAGGGGGGGTCCTATGGCTACACCTTC. It yields the protein CASSYSEGGSYGYTF.

Ten or more counts support this clonotype. The V gene is TRBV2, the J gene TRBJ2-7; D may match TRBD1 or TRBD2 (6 bases each). Germline V gives CDR1 SNHLY, CDR2 FYNNEI. Trimming shortened V by 7 bases and J by 4 bases, and 17 bases separated the two germline ends. The CDR3 runs to 14 residues. The CDR3 region is CASTGGGSWYEQYF. The CDR3 DNA reads TGTGCCAGCACTGGAGGGGGGTCGTGGTACGAGCAGTACTTC. The full variable domain, rest sourced from reference TRBV2 and TRBJ2-7, is EPEVTQTPSHQVTQMGQEVILRCVPISNHLYFYWYRQILGQKVEFLVSFYNNEISEKSEIFDDQFSVERPDGSNFTLKIRSTKLEDSAMYFCASTGGGSWYEQYFGPGTRLTVT.

This clonotype is large in the sample. The rearrangement joins TRBV19 to TRBJ1-1; D call uncertain. Germline assignment: CDR1 LNHDA and CDR2 SQIVND (reference sequence). The V end lost 9 bases, the J end lost 1 base, and 21 bases lay between the germline ends. The CDR3 has 16 residues. CDR3 protein: CASHSERTAGNTEAFF. The CDR3 DNA reads as TGTGCCAGCCACTCTGAGAGGACGGCGGGGAACACTGAAGCTTTCTTT. Combining the CDR3 with reference TRBV19 and TRBJ1-1 gives the whole variable domain DGGITQSPKYLFRKEGQNVTLSCEQNLNHDAMYWYRQDPGQGLRLIYYSQIVNDFQKGDIAEGYSVSREKKESFPLTVTSAQKNPTAFYLCASHSERTAGNTEAFFGQGTRLTVV.

This clonotype is classed as medium-sized. The V call is TRBV7-8, the J call TRBJ1-2; D unresolved. The V and J ends lost 1 base and 4 bases respectively, with 4 bases between them. There are 12 residues in the CDR3. Germline loops: CDR1 SGHVS, CDR2 FQNEAQ. CDR3 nucleotides: TGTGCCAGCAGCTTAGACCTCTATGGCTACACCTTC. This translates into CASSLDLYGYTF.

This clonotype was observed many times. The V and J genes are TRBV6-2 or TRBV6-3 and TRBJ1-5; 9 bases match TRBD1. Trimming at V came to 5 bases and at J to 7 bases, leaving 6 bases not matched to a gene. The CDR3 runs to 14 residues. Germline assignment: CDR1 MNHEY and CDR2 SVGEGT. DNA for the CDR3: TGTGCCAGCAGTCAAGGACAGGGGTTACAGCCCCAGCATTTT. As protein: CASSQGQGLQPQHF.

In regard to this clonotype: The junction does not match germline at one end; this may be a read error. This chain links TRBV6-4 with TRBJ2-6; D uncertain. This CDR3 comprises 15 residues. Germline CDR1 and CDR2: MRHNA and SNTAGT. In DNA form, the CDR3 reads TGTGCCCGCAGTGCCAGTAACTCTGGGGCCAACGTCCTGACTTTC. This sequence encodes CARSASNSGANVLTF.

This clonotype appeared a few times. This CDR3 reads CSAAPGNTIYF. For the CDR3, the DNA is TGCAGTGCTGCACCTGGAAACACCATATATTTT. The chain has TRBV20-1 and TRBJ1-3; D gene ambiguous. The V and J ends lost 5 bases and 2 bases respectively, with 4 bases between them. The CDR3 has 11 residues. The germline V gene has CDR1 DFQATT and CDR2 SNEGSKA (reference sequence).

Remarks on this clonotype: This may arise from a read error, as a much more abundant clone is one base away. The rearrangement joins TRBV3-1 to TRBJ1-2; D ambiguous. Germline values: CDR1 LGHDT, CDR2 YNNKEL (reference sequence). V lost 1 base to trimming and J lost 7 bases, with 13 bases between them. The CDR3 contains 14 residues. The DNA for the CDR3 is TGTGCCAGCAGCCAAGGAGGCTGGGCAGGTGGCTACACCTTC. Protein product: CASSQGGWAGGYTF.